The rows below give T cell receptor beta chains drawn from one sample of a study of cytomegalovirus exposure and HLA in healthy donors. This table comes from immunoSEQ multiplex PCR, and its TCRdb copy is limited to in-frame clones, with some not included. In total, the table holds about 70,000 clones. Sample: PBMCs. These receptor sequences come from a young woman in good health and CMV-seronegative. CDR3s include the opening cysteine and the closing phenylalanine or tryptophan. The order of the fields is J gene, D gene, V gene, CDR3 length, CDR3 DNA, CDR3 protein. D genes are given only for firm matches.

TRBJ2-1,.,TRBV9,15,TGTGCCAGCAGCGTGGGCCGGGGTGCCTACAATGAGCAGTTCTTC,CASSVGRGAYNEQFF
TRBJ2-7,TRBD1,TRBV30,14,TGTGCCTGGAGTATCGACAGGGGTACCTACGAGCAGTACTTC,CAWSIDRGTYEQYF
TRBJ2-2,TRBD1,TRBV19,16,TGTGCCAGTAGTCTTGGACAGGATCTAGTGGTCGGGGAGCTGTTTTTT,CASSLGQDLVVGELFF
TRBJ2-7,.,TRBV18,14,TGTGCCAGCTCACCCGCAAGAGGGCCCTACGAGCAGTACTTC,CASSPARGPYEQYF
TRBJ2-7,TRBD1,TRBV28,15,TGTGCCAGCAGTTTGGCAGGGACAGGGCCTTGGGAGCAGTACTTC,CASSLAGTGPWEQYF
TRBJ1-5,TRBD1,TRBV15,15,TGTGCCACCAGCAGAGACGGAGGGGGCGGTCAGCCCCAGCATTTT,CATSRDGGGGQPQHF
TRBJ2-3,.,TRBV9,16,TGTGCCAGCAGCTCCCACAGGGACACCGGGACAGATACGCAGTATTTT,CASSSHRDTGTDTQYF
TRBJ1-2,.,TRBV20-1,11,TGCAGTGTCACAGTTAACTATGGCTACACCTTC,CSVTVNYGYTF
TRBJ1-5,TRBD1,TRBV29-1,14,TGCAGCGTTGTGGGCGGACAGGGGAATCAGCCCCAGCATTTT,CSVVGGQGNQPQHF
TRBJ2-2,.,TRBV6-5,14,TGTGCCAGCAGTTATTTAGGGGACTTATCGCGGCTGTTTTTT,CASSYLGDLSRLFF
TRBJ1-1,.,TRBV5-4,12,TGTGCCAGCAGCCCAGGGAACACTGAAGCTTTCTTT,CASSPGNTEAFF
TRBJ2-2,TRBD1,TRBV12-5,15,TGTGCTAGTGGTTTACAGGGGCCCGGAACCGGGGAGCTGTTTTTT,CASGLQGPGTGELFF
TRBJ1-1,.,TRBV18,14,TGTGCCAGCCTCCTCATCGCCCAGGGGACTGAAGCTTTCTTT,CASLLIAQGTEAFF
TRBJ1-2,.,TRBV4-3,15,TGCGCCAGCAGCCAAGATCAAGCGTCCGCGAATGGCTACACCTTC,CASSQDQASANGYTF
TRBJ1-1,.,TRBV7-6,14,TGTGCCAGCAGCTTAGAAGGGGCGGGGACTGAAGCTTTCTTT,CASSLEGAGTEAFF
TRBJ2-3,.,TRBV30,14,TGTGCCTGGAGTCCCTCGGGAGCCAGAGATACGCAGTATTTT,CAWSPSGARDTQYF
TRBJ1-1,.,TRBV27,14,TGTGCCAGCAGTCTAACGACAGGCTGGCCTGAAGCTTTCTTT,CASSLTTGWPEAFF
TRBJ2-5,TRBD2,TRBV29-1,13,TGCAGCATCTATAGCGGGAGTGAAGAGACCCAGTACTTC,CSIYSGSEETQYF
TRBJ2-7,TRBD1,TRBV4-3,15,TGCGCCAGCAGCCCCGCAGGGACAGTCTCCTACGAGCAGTACTTC,CASSPAGTVSYEQYF
TRBJ2-7,.,TRBV2,15,TGTGCCAGCAGTGAAGCGGAGGCAGCCACATACGAGCAGTACTTC,CASSEAEAATYEQYF
TRBJ2-7,TRBD1,TRBV7-9,14,TGTGCCAGCAGCTTCCCGGGACAGGGGCTCGAGCAGTACTTC,CASSFPGQGLEQYF
TRBJ1-2,TRBD1,TRBV7-8,16,TGTGCCAGCAGCCTACTTACAGGGGAGGCTAACTATGGCTACACCTTC,CASSLLTGEANYGYTF